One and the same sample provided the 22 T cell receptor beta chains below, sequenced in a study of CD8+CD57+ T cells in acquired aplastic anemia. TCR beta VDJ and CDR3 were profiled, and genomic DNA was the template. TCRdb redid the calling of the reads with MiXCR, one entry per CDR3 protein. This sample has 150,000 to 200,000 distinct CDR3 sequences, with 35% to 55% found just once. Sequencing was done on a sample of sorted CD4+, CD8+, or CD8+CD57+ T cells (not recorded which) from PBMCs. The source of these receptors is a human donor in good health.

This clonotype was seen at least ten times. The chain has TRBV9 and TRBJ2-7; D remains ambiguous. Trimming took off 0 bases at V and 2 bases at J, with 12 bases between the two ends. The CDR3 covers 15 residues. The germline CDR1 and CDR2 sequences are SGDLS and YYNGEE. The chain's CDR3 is CASSVGPRGPYEQYF. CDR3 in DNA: TGTGCCAGCAGCGTAGGGCCTCGAGGACCCTACGAGCAGTACTTC.

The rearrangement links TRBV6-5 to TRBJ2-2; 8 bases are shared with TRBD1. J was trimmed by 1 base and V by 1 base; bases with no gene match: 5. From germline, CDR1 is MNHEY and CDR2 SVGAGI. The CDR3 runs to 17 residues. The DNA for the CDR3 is TGTGCCAGCAGTTACTTCCTAGGACAGGGGAACACCGGGGAGCTGTTTTTT. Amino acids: CASSYFLGQGNTGELFF.

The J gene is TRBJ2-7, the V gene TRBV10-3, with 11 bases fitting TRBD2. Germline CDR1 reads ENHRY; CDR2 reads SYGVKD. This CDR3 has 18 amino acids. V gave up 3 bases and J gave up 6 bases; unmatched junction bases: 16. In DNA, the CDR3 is TGTGCCATCAGTGACAGTCGACTAGCGGGACTAGCCGTTCGCGAGCAGTACTTC. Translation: CAISDSRLAGLAVREQYF.

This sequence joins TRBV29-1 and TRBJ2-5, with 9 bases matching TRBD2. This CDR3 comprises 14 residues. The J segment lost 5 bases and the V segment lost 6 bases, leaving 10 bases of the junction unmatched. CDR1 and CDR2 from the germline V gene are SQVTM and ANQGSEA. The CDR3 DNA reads TGCAGCGTGGCTAGCGGGGCGAATCAGGAGACCCAGTACTTC. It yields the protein CSVASGANQETQYF.

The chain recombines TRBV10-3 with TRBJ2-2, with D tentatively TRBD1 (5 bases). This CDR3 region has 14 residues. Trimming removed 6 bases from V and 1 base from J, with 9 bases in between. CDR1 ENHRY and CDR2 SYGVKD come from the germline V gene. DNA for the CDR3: TGTGCCATCAGCTACGACAGGAACACCGGGGAGCTGTTTTTT. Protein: CAISYDRNTGELFF.

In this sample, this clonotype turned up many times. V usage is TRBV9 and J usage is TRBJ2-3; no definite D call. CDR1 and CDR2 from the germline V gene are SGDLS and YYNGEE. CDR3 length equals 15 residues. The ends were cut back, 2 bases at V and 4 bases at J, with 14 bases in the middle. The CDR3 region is CASSVGLDPPDTQYF. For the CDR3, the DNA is TGTGCCAGCAGCGTGGGCCTTGACCCCCCAGATACGCAGTATTTT.

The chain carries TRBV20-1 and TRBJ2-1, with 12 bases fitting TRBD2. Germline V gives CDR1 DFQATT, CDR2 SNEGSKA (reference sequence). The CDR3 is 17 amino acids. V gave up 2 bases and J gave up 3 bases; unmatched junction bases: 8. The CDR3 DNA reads TGCAGTGCTAGACTCCCTGTGACTAGCGGGAGCTACAATGAGCAGTTCTTC. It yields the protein CSARLPVTSGSYNEQFF.

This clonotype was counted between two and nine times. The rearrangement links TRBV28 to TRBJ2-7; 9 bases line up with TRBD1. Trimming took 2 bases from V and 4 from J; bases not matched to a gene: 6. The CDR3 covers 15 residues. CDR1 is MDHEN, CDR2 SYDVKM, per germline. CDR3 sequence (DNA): TGTGCCAGCAGTTTACCCGGGACAGGGATTTACGAGCAGTACTTC. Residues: CASSLPGTGIYEQYF.

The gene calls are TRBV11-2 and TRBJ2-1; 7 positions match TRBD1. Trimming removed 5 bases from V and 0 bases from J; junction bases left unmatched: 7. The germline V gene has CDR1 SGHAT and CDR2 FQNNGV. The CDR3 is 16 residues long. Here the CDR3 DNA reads TGTGCCAGCAGCGCATACCGGGACAGCTCCTACAATGAGCAGTTCTTC. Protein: CASSAYRDSSYNEQFF.

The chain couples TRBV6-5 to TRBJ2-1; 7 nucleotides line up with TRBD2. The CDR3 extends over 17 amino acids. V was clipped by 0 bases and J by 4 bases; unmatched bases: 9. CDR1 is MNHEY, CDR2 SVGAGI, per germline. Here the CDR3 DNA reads TGTGCCAGCAGTTACTCACCTCCTAGCGGAATATACAATGAGCAGTTCTTC. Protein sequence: CASSYSPPSGIYNEQFF.

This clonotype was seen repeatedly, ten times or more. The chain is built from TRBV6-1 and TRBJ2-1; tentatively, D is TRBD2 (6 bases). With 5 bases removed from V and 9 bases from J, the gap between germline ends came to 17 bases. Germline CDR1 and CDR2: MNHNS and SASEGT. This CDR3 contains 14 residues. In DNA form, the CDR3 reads TGTGCCAGCAGTCCAAAACGGGAGTATTCTGAGCAGTTCTTC. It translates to CASSPKREYSEQFF.

This CDR3 is CASSLDTSGTLYEQYF. The CDR3 nucleotides read TGCGCCAGCAGCCTGGATACTAGCGGGACGCTATACGAGCAGTACTTC. The chain links TRBV5-1 to TRBJ2-7; 10 nucleotides line up with TRBD2. Germline lookup yields CDR1 SGHRS and CDR2 YFSETQ. CDR3 length: 16 residues. With 4 bases clipped from V and 4 bases from J, the junction kept 11 bases outside the gene matches.

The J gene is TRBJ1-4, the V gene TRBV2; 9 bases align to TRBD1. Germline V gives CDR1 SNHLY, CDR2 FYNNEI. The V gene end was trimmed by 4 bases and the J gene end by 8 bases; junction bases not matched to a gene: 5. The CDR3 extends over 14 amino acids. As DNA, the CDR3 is TGTGCCAGCAGTGCGGACAGGGGTACCGAAAAACTGTTTTTT. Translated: CASSADRGTEKLFF.

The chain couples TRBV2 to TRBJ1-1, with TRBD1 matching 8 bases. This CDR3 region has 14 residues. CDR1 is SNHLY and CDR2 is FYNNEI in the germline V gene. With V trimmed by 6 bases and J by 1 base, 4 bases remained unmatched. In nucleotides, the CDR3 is TGTGCCAGCAGGGGGGACAGGAAGAACACTGAAGCTTTCTTT. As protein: CASRGDRKNTEAFF.

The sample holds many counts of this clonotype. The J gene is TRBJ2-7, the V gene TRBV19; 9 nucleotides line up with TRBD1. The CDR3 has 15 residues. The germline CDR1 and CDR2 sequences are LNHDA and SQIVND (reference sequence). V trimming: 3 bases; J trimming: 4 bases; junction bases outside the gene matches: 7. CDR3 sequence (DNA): TGTGCCAGTAGTATCCGGGACAGGGCTGGGTACGAGCAGTACTTC. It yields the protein CASSIRDRAGYEQYF.

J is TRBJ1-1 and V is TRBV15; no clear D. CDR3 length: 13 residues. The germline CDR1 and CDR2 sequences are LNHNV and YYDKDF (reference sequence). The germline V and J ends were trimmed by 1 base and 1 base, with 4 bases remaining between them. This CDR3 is CATSRVWNTEAFF. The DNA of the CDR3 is TGTGCCACCAGCAGAGTTTGGAACACTGAAGCTTTCTTT. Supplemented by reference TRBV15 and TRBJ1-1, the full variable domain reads DAMVIQNPRYQVTQFGKPVTLSCSQTLNHNVMYWYQQKSSQAPKLLFHYYDKDFNNEADTPDNFQSRRPNTSFCFLDIRSPGLGDTAMYLCATSRVWNTEAFFGQGTRLTVV.

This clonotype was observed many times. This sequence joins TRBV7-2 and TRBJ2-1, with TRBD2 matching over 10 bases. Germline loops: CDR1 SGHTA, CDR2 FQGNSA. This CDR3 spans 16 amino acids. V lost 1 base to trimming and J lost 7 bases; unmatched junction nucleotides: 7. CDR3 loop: CASSLEAAGGWNEQFF. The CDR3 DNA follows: TGTGCCAGCAGCTTAGAGGCAGCGGGAGGGTGGAATGAGCAGTTCTTC.

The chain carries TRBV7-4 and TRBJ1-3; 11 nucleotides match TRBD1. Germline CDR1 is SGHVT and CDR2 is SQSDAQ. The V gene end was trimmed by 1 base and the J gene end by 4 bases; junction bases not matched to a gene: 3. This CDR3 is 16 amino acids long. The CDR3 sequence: CASSLGTGGEGNTIYF. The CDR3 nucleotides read TGTGCCAGCAGCTTAGGGACAGGGGGCGAGGGAAACACCATATATTTT.

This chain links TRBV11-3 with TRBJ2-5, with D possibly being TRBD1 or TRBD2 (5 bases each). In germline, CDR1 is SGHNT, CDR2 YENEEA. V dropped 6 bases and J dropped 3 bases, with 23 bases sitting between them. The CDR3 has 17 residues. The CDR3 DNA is TGTGCCAGCAGTAGTGGGGGTTGGGGCGTAGGTGAAGAGACCCAGTACTTC. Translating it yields CASSSGGWGVGEETQYF.

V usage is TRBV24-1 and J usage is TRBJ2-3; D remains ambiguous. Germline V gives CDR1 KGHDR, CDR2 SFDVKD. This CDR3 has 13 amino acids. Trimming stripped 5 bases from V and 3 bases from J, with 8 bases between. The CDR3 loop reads CATSAVDTDTQYF. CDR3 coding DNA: TGTGCCACCAGTGCGGTGGATACAGATACGCAGTATTTT.

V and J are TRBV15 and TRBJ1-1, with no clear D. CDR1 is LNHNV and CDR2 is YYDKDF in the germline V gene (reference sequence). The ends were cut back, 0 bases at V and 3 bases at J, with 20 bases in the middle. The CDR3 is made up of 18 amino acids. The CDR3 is CATSRDQVWRQSDTEAFF. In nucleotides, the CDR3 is TGTGCCACCAGCAGAGATCAGGTCTGGCGGCAGTCGGACACTGAAGCTTTCTTT.

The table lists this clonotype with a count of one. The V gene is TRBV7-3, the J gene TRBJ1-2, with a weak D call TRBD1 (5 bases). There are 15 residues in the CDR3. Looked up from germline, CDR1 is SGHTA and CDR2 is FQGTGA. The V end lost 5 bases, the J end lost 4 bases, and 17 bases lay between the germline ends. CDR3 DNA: TGTGCCAGCAGCAGTGCTGGGGACGGAACCTATGGCTACACCTTC. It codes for CASSSAGDGTYGYTF.